This TCR beta chain was identified in a study of shared clonotypes between healthy human individuals. Germline CDR1 SNHLY, CDR2 FYNNEI. This CDR3 has 10 amino acids. V was trimmed by 8 bases and J by 5 bases, leaving 6 bases between them. The assay was immunoSEQ multiplex PCR, and TCRdb's table has in-frame clones only and misses some. Of around 1,000,000 clones in the sample, 77% were seen once. About this clone: Its antigen is not known.

Notes on the study in general: Clonotypes shared by all four donors outscored non-shared clonotypes in generation probability.

The sample was memory CD4+ T cells from PBMCs. Subset of the sample: CD45RA-negative fraction. V is TRBV2 and J is TRBJ2-5, with D unclear. The receptor comes from a man between 18 and 35 years old in good health. Some clones in this sample may be carry-over from other donors' samples. CDR3: CASSLETQYF. Written as DNA, the CDR3 is TGTGCCAGCTCGCTCGAGACCCAGTACTTC.